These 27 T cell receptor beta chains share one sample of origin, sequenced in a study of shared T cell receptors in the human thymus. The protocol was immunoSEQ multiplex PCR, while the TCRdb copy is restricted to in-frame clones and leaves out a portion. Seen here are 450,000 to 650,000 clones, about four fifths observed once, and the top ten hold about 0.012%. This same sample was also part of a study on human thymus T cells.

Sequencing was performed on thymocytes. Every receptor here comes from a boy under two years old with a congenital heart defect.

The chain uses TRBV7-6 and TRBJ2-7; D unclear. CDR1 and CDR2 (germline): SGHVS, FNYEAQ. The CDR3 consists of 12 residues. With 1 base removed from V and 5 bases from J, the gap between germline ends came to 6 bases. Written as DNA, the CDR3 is TGTGCCAGCAGCTTAGGGCGGAACGAGCAGTACTTC. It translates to CASSLGRNEQYF.

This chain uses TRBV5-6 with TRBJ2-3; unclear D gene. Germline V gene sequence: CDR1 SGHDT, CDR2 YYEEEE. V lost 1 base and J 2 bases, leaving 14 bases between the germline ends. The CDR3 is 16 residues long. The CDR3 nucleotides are TGTGCCAGCAGCTTGCCAGGAACGATTTTCACAGATACGCAGTATTTT. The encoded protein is CASSLPGTIFTDTQYF. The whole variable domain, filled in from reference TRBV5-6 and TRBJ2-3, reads DAGVTQSPTHLIKTRGQQVTLRCSPKSGHDTVSWYQQALGQGPQFIFQYYEEEERQRGNFPDRFSGHQFPNYSSELNVNALLLGDSALYLCASSLPGTIFTDTQYFGPGTRLTVL.

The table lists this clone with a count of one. CDR3 DNA sequence: TGTGCCAGCAGCTTCCCGGACTGGCCCCCGCAAGCTTTCTTT. Encoded protein: CASSFPDWPPQAFF. The V and J genes are TRBV13 and TRBJ1-1; D is undetermined. Looked up from germline, CDR1 is PRHDT and CDR2 is FYEKMQ (reference sequence). The CDR3 contains 14 residues. Between the trimmed V and J ends, which lost 3 bases and 9 bases, there was a span of 17 bases.

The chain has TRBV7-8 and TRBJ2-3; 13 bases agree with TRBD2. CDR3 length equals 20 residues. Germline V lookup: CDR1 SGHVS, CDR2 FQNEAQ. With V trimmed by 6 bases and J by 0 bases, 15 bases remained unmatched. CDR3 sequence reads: CASRPTTRTSGSLSTDTQYF. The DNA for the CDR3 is TGTGCCAGCAGACCCACGACGCGGACTAGCGGGAGTCTAAGCACAGATACGCAGTATTTT.

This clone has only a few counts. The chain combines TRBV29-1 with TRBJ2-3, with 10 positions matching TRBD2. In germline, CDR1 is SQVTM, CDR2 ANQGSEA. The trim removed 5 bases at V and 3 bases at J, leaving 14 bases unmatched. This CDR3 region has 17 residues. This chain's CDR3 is CSVLLIAGGPLTDTQYF. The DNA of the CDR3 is TGCAGCGTTCTCTTGATAGCGGGAGGTCCCCTAACAGATACGCAGTATTTT.

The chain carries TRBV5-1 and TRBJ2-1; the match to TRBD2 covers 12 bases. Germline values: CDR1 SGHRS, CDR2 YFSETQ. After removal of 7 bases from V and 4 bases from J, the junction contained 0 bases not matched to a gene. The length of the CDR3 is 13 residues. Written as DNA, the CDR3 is TGCGCCAGCGGACTAGCGGGGTACAATGAGCAGTTCTTC. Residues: CASGLAGYNEQFF.

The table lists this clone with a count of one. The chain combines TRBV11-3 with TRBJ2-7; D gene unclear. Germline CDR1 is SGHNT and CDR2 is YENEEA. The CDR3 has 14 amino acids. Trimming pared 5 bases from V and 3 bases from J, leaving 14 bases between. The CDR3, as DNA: TGTGCCAGCAGCGCCCGCGAATGGAGCTACGAGCAGTACTTC. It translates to CASSAREWSYEQYF.

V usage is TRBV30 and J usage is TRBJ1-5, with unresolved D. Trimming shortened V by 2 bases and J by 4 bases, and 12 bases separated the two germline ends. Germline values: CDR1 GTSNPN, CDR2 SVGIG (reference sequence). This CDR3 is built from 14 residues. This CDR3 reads CAWSSGERNQPQHF. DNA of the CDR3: TGTGCCTGGAGTAGTGGGGAGCGTAATCAGCCCCAGCATTTT.

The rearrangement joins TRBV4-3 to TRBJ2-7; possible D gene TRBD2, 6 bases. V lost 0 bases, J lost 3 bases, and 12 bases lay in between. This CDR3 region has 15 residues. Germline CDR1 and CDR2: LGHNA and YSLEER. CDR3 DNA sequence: TGCGCCAGCAGCCAAGACGAGTCGGGGGACTACGAGCAGTACTTC. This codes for CASSQDESGDYEQYF.

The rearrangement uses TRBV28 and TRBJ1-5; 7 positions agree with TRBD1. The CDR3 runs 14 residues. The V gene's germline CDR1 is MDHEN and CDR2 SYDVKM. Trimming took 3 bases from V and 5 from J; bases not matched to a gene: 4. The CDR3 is CASSFRGNDQPQHF. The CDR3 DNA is TGTGCCAGCAGTTTCAGGGGGAATGATCAGCCCCAGCATTTT.

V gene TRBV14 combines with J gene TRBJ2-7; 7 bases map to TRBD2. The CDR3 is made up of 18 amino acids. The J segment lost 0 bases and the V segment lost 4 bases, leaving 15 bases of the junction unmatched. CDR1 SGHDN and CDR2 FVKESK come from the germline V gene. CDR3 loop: CASSPRGSLAASSYEQYF. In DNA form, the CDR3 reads TGTGCCAGCAGCCCACGGGGGTCGCTAGCGGCAAGCTCCTACGAGCAGTACTTC.

Here the CDR3 DNA reads TGCAGCGTACTAGCGGGAGGAGACTACGAGCAGTACTTC. It codes for CSVLAGGDYEQYF. The genes are TRBV29-1 and TRBJ2-7, with 12 nucleotides matching TRBD2. J gave up 3 bases and V 6 bases, and 3 bases lay outside the gene matches. Germline lookup yields CDR1 SQVTM and CDR2 ANQGSEA. There are 13 residues in the CDR3.

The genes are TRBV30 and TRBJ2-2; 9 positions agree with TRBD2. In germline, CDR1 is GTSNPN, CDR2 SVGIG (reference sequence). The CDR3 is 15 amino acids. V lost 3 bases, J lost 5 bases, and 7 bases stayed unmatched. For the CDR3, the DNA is TGTGCCTGGAGAGTGGGGACTAGCTTGACCGGGGAGCTGTTTTTT. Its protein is CAWRVGTSLTGELFF.

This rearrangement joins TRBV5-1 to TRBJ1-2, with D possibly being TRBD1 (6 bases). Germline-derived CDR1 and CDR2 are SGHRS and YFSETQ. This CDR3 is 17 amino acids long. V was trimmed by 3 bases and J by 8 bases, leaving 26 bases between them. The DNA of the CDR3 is TGCGCCAGCAGCTCAAGCCCAGGACAGACCTATAGCTGGGGCTACACCTTC. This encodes CASSSSPGQTYSWGYTF.

The CDR3 is CASSQDRLFQQGRGPDTQYF. The CDR3 DNA follows: TGCGCCAGCAGCCAAGATAGGCTATTCCAACAGGGAAGGGGACCAGATACGCAGTATTTT. The chain carries TRBV4-3 and TRBJ2-3, with TRBD1 as a possible D gene (6 bases). The CDR3 consists of 20 residues. Germline V gene sequence: CDR1 LGHNA, CDR2 YSLEER. The V and J ends lost 0 bases and 4 bases respectively, with 26 bases between them.

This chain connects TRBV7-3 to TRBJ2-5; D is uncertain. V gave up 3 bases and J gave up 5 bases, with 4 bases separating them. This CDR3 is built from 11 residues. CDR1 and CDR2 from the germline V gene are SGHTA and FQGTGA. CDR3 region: CASSFRETQYF. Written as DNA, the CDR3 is TGTGCCAGCAGCTTTCGTGAGACCCAGTACTTC.

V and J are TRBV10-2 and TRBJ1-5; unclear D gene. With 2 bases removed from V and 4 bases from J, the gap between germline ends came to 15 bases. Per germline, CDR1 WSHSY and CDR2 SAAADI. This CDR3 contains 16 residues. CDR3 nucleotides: TGCGCCAGCAGTGAGCCCCGGCGGAGTAATAATCAGCCCCAGCATTTT. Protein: CASSEPRRSNNQPQHF.

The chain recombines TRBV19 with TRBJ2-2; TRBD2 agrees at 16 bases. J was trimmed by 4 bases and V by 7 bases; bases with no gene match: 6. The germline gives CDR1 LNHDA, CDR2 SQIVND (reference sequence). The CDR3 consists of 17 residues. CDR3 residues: CASKGTSGREGTGELFF. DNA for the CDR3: TGTGCCAGTAAGGGGACTAGCGGGAGGGAGGGCACCGGGGAGCTGTTTTTT.

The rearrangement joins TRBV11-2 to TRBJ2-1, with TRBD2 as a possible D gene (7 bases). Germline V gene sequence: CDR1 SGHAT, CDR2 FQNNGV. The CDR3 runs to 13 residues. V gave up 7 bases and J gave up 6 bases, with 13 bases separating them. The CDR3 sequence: CASTQGGGNEQFF. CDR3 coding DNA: TGTGCCAGCACTCAAGGGGGGGGCAATGAGCAGTTCTTC.

The CDR3 sequence is CAIGREGTGELFF. The CDR3 DNA is TGTGCCATCGGGCGGGAGGGGACCGGGGAGCTGTTTTTT. V and J are TRBV10-3 and TRBJ2-2, with 9 bases fitting TRBD2. This CDR3 is built from 13 residues. With 8 bases clipped from V and 5 bases from J, the junction kept 3 bases outside the gene matches. Germline V lookup: CDR1 ENHRY, CDR2 SYGVKD.

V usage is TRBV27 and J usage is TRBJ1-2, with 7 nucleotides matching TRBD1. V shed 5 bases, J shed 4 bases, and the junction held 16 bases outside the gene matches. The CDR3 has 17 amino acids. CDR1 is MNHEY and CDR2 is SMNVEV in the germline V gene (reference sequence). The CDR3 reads CASSLLGPGGAPYGYTF. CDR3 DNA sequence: TGTGCCAGCAGTCTGCTAGGCCCAGGGGGAGCCCCCTATGGCTACACCTTC.

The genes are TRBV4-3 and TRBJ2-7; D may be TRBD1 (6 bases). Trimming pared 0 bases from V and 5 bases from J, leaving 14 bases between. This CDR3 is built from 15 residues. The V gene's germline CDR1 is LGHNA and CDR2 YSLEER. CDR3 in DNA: TGCGCCAGCAGCCAAGATCAGGGGTCGGCCCACGAGCAGTACTTC. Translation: CASSQDQGSAHEQYF.

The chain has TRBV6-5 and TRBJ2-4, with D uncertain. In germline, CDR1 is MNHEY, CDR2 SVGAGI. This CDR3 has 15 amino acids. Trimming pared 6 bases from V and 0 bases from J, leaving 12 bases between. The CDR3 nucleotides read TGTGCCAGCAGCCCTAAAATGATAGCCAAAAACATTCAGTACTTC. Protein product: CASSPKMIAKNIQYF.

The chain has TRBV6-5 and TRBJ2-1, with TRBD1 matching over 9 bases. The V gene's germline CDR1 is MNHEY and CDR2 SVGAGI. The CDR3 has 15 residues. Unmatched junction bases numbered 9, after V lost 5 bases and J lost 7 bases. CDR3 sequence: CASSRTGQGINEQFF. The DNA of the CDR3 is TGTGCCAGCAGTCGCACGGGACAGGGTATTAATGAGCAGTTCTTC.

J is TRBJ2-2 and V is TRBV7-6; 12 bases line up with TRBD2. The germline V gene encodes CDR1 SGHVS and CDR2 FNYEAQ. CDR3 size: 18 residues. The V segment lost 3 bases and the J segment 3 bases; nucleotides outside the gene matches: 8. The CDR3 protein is CASSFSSGRAGDTGELFF. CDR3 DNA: TGTGCCAGCAGCTTTTCTAGCGGGAGGGCCGGGGACACCGGGGAGCTGTTTTTT.

The CDR3 loop reads CAWSVYAGRDYEQYF. In DNA form, the CDR3 reads TGTGCCTGGAGTGTCTACGCGGGAAGGGACTACGAGCAGTACTTC. The rearrangement joins TRBV30 to TRBJ2-7, with D possibly being TRBD2 (6 bases). CDR1 and CDR2 (germline): GTSNPN, SVGIG (reference sequence). The CDR3 has 15 residues. Trimming left V 0 bases short and J 3 bases short, with 15 bases between.

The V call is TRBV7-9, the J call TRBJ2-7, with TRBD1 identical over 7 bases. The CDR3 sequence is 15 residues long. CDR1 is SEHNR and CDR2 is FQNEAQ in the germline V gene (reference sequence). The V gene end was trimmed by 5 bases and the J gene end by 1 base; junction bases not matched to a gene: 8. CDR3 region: CASSPVTGWSYEQYF. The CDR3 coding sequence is TGTGCCAGCAGCCCCGTGACAGGGTGGTCCTACGAGCAGTACTTC.